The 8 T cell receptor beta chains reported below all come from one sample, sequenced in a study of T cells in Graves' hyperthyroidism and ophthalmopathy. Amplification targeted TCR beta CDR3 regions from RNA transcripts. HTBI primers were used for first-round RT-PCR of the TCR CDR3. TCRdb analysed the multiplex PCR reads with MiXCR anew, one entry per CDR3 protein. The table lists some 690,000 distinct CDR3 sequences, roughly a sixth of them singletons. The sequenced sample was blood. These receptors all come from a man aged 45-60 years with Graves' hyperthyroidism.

The CDR3 sequence is CASSEGLEQFF. As DNA, the CDR3 is TGTGCCAGCAGTGAAGGTCTTGAGCAGTTCTTC. The chain combines TRBV6-4 with TRBJ2-1; D gene unclear. The ends were cut back, 3 bases at V and 9 bases at J, with 6 bases in the middle. The CDR3 length is 11 residues. The germline gives CDR1 MRHNA, CDR2 SNTAGT.

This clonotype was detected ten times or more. The CDR3 protein is CASQWDGYSNQPQHF. CDR3 DNA: TGTGCCAGCCAATGGGACGGCTATAGCAATCAGCCCCAGCATTTT. The chain combines TRBV2 with TRBJ1-5; a weak D match, TRBD1 (5 bases). The V end lost 8 bases, the J end lost 0 bases, and 14 bases lay between the germline ends. In germline, CDR1 is SNHLY, CDR2 FYNNEI. This CDR3 has 15 amino acids.

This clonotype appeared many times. The CDR3 DNA reads as TGTGCCAGCAGTTACCCGACAGTTAGCAATCAGCCCCAGCATTTT. Protein sequence: CASSYPTVSNQPQHF. The rearrangement links TRBV6-5 to TRBJ1-5; maybe TRBD1 (5 bases). Germline lookup yields CDR1 MNHEY and CDR2 SVGAGI. The germline V and J ends were trimmed by 2 bases and 0 bases, with 8 bases remaining between them. The CDR3 length is 15 residues.

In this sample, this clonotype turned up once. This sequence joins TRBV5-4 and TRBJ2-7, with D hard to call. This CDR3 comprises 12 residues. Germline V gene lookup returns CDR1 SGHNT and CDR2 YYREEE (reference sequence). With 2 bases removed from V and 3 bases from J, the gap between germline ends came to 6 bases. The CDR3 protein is CASSFDIYEQYF. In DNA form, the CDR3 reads TGTGCCAGCAGCTTCGACATCTACGAGCAGTACTTC. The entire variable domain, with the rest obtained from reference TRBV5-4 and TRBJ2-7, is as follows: ETGVTQSPTHLIKTRGQQVTLRCSSQSGHNTVSWYQQALGQGPQFIFQYYREEENGRGNFPPRFSGLQFPNYSSELNVNALELDDSALYLCASSFDIYEQYFGPGTRLTVT.

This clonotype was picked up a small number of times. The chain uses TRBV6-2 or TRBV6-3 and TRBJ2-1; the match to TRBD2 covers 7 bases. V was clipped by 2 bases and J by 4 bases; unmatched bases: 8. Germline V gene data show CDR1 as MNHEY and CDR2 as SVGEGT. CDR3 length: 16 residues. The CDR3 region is CASSYETASGYNEQFF. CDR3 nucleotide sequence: TGTGCCAGCAGTTACGAGACGGCTAGCGGTTACAATGAGCAGTTCTTC.

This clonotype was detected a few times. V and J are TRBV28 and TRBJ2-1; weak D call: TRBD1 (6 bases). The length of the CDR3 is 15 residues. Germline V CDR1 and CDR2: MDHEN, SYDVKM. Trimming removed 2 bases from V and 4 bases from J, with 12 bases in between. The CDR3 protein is CASSLPPRGYNEQFF. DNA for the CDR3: TGTGCCAGCAGTTTACCGCCGAGGGGGTACAATGAGCAGTTCTTC.

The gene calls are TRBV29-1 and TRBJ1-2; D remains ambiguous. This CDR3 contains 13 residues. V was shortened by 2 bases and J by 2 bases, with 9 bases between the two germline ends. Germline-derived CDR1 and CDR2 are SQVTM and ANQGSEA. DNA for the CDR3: TGCAGCGTTGAACGGGCAGACAACTATGGCTACACCTTC. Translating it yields CSVERADNYGYTF.

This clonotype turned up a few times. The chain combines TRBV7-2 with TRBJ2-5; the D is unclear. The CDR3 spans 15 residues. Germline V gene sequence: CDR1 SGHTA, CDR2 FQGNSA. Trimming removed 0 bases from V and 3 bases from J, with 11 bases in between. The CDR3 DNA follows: TGTGCCAGCAGCTTAGCGCAGGACCTTGAAGAGACCCAGTACTTC. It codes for CASSLAQDLEETQYF. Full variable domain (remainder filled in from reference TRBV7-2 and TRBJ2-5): GAGVSQSPSNKVTEKGKDVELRCDPISGHTALYWYRQSLGQGLEFLIYFQGNSAPDKSGLPSDRFSAERTGGSVSTLTIQRTQQEDSAVYLCASSLAQDLEETQYFGPGTRLLVL.